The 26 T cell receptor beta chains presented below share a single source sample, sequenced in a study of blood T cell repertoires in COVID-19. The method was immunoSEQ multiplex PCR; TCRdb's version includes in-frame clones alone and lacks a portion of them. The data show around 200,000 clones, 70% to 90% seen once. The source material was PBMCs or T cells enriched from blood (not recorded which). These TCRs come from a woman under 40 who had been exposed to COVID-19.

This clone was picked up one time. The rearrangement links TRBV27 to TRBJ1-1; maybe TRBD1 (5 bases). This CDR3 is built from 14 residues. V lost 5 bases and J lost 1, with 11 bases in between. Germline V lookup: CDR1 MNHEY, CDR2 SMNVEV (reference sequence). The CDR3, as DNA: TGTGCCAGCAGTCCAAATAGGGGGAACACTGAAGCTTTCTTT. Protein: CASSPNRGNTEAFF.

CDR3 amino acids: CASSQDGGLYEQYF. The CDR3 coding sequence is TGCGCCAGCAGCCAAGATGGGGGCCTGTACGAGCAGTACTTC. The V gene is TRBV4-1, the J gene TRBJ2-7; tentatively, D is TRBD1 (6 bases). The ends were cut back, 0 bases at V and 4 bases at J, with 10 bases in the middle. The CDR3 is 14 amino acids. Per the germline V gene, CDR1 is MGHRA and CDR2 is YSYEKL.

As DNA, the CDR3 is TGTGCCAGCACCCCGGGGGGTGAAATGACTGGAAACACCATATATTTT. This sequence encodes CASTPGGEMTGNTIYF. The chain combines TRBV9 with TRBJ1-3; D possibly corresponds to TRBD1 (5 bases). Per germline, CDR1 SGDLS and CDR2 YYNGEE. The CDR3 spans 16 residues. The germline V and J ends were trimmed by 6 bases and 2 bases, with 18 bases remaining between them. Full variable domain (remainder filled in from reference TRBV9 and TRBJ1-3): DSGVTQTPKHLITATGQRVTLRCSPRSGDLSVYWYQQSLDQGLQFLIQYYNGEERAKGNILERFSAQQFPDLHSELNLSSLELGDSALYFCASTPGGEMTGNTIYFGEGSWLTVV.

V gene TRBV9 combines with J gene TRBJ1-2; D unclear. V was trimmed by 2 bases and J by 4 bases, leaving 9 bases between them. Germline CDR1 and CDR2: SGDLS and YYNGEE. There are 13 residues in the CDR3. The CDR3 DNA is TGTGCCAGCAGCGTCCTGGGGAGCTATGGCTACACCTTC. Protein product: CASSVLGSYGYTF.

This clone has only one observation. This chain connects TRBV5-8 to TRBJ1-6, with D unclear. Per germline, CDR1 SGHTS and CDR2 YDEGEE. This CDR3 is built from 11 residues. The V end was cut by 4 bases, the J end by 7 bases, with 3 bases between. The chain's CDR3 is CASSQNSPLHF. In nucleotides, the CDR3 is TGTGCCAGCAGCCAAAATTCACCCCTCCACTTT.

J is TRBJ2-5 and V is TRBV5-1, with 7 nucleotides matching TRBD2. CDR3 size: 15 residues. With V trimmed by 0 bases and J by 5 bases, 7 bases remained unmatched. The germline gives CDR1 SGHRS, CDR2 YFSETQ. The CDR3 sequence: CASSLAGGSGETQYF. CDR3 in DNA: TGCGCCAGCAGCTTGGCCGGGGGGTCGGGGGAGACCCAGTACTTC. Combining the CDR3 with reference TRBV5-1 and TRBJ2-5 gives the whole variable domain KAGVTQTPRYLIKTRGQQVTLSCSPISGHRSVSWYQQTPGQGLQFLFEYFSETQRNKGNFPGRFSGRQFSNSRSEMNVSTLELGDSALYLCASSLAGGSGETQYFGPGTRLLVL.

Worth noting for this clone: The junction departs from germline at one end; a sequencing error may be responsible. This CDR3 reads CASSPGASGGLTSTDTQYF. Written as DNA, the CDR3 is TGTGCAAGCAGCCCCGGTGCTAGCGGGGGACTAACTAGCACAGATACGCAGTATTTT. The chain uses TRBV7-9 and TRBJ2-3; 10 positions match TRBD2. This CDR3 comprises 19 residues. Germline CDR1 is SEHNR and CDR2 is FQNEAQ (reference sequence).

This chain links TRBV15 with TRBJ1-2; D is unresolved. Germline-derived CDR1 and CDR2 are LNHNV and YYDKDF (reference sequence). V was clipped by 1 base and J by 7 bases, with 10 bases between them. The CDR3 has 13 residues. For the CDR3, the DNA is TGTGCCACCAGCAGAGCTGGAGGGTCTGGCTACACCTTC. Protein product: CATSRAGGSGYTF.

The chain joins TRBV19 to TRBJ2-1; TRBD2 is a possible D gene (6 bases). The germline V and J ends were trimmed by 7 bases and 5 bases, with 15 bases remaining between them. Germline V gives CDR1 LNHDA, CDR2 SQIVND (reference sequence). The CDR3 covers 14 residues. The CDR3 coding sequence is TGTGCCAGTAAGCGCGGGGATGCCCACAATGAGCAGTTCTTC. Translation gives CASKRGDAHNEQFF.

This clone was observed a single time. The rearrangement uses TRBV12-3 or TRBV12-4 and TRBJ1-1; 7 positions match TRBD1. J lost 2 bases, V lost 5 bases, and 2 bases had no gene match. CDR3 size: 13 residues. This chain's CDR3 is CASSTGENTEAFF. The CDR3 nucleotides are TGTGCCAGCAGTACAGGGGAAAACACTGAAGCTTTCTTT.

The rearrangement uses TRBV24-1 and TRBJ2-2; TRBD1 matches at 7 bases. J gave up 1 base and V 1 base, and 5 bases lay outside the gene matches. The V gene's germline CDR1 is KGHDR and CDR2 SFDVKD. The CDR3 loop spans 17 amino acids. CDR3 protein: CATSDLSYRGNTGELFF. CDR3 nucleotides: TGTGCCACCAGTGATTTATCCTACAGGGGGAACACCGGGGAGCTGTTTTTT.

The CDR3 protein is CASSPPRVHYGYTF. The CDR3 DNA reads TGTGCCAGTAGCCCTCCCAGGGTCCACTATGGCTACACCTTC. The chain recombines TRBV19 with TRBJ1-2, with D perhaps matching TRBD1 (5 bases). The CDR3 extends over 14 amino acids. CDR1 and CDR2 from the germline V gene are LNHDA and SQIVND (reference sequence). The V gene lost 6 bases and the J gene lost 3 bases, with 14 bases spanning the gap. Filled out from reference TRBV19 and TRBJ1-2, the complete variable domain reads DGGITQSPKYLFRKEGQNVTLSCEQNLNHDAMYWYRQDPGQGLRLIYYSQIVNDFQKGDIAEGYSVSREKKESFPLTVTSAQKNPTAFYLCASSPPRVHYGYTFGSGTRLTVV.

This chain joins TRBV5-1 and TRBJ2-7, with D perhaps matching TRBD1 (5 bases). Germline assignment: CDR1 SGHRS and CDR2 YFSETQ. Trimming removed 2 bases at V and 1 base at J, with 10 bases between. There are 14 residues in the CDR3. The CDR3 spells CASSFQGGSYEQYF. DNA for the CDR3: TGCGCCAGCAGCTTTCAGGGTGGGTCCTACGAGCAGTACTTC. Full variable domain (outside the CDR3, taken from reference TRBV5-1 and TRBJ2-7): KAGVTQTPRYLIKTRGQQVTLSCSPISGHRSVSWYQQTPGQGLQFLFEYFSETQRNKGNFPGRFSGRQFSNSRSEMNVSTLELGDSALYLCASSFQGGSYEQYFGPGTRLTVT.

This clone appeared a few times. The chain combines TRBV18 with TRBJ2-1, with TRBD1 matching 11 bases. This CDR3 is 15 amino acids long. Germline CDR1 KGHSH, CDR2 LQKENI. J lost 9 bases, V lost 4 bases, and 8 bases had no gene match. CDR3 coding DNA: TGTGCCAGCTCACGGACAGGGGGCGCGGAGAGTGAGCAGTTCTTC. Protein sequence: CASSRTGGAESEQFF.

CDR3 amino acids: CASSSEQNIQYF. The CDR3 DNA sequence: TGTGCCAGTTCTAGTGAGCAGAACATTCAGTACTTC. The rearrangement links TRBV19 to TRBJ2-4; unclear D gene. The ends were cut back, 8 bases at V and 7 bases at J, with 12 bases in the middle. The CDR3 covers 12 residues. Germline CDR1 LNHDA, CDR2 SQIVND (reference sequence).

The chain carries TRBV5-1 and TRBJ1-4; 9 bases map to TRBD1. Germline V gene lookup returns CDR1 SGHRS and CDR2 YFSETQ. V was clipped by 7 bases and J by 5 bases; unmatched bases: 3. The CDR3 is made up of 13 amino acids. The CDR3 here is CASRDRVNEKLFF. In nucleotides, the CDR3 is TGCGCCAGCCGGGACAGGGTGAATGAAAAACTGTTTTTT.

The CDR3 here is CASSKPPTGGETQYF. The CDR3 bases are TGCGCCAGCAGCAAACCGCCCACAGGGGGAGAGACCCAGTACTTC. The V gene is TRBV5-1, the J gene TRBJ2-5, with 8 bases lining up with TRBD1. Trimming removed 4 bases from V and 4 bases from J; junction bases left unmatched: 9. The CDR3 length is 15 residues. In germline, CDR1 is SGHRS, CDR2 YFSETQ.

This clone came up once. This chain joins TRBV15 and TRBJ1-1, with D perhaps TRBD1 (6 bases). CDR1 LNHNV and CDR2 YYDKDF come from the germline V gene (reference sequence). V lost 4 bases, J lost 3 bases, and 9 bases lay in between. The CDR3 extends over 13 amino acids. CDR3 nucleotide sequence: TGTGCCACCAGCACACGACAGGACACTGAAGCTTTCTTT. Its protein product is CATSTRQDTEAFF.

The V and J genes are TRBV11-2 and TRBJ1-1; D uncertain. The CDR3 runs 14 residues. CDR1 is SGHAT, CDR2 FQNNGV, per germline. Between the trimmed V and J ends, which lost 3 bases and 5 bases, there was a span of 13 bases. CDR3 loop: CASSFQFQWTEAFF. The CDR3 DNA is TGTGCCAGCAGCTTCCAGTTCCAATGGACTGAAGCTTTCTTT.

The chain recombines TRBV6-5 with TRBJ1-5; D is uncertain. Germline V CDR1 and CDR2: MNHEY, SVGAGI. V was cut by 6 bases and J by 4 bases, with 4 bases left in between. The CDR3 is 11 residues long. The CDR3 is CASRANQPQHF. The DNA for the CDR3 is TGTGCCAGCAGGGCAAATCAGCCCCAGCATTTT.

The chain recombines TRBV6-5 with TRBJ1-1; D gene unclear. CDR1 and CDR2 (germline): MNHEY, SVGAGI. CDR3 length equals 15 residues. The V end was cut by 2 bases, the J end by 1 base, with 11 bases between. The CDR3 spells CASSYGGGWNTEAFF. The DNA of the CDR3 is TGTGCCAGCAGTTACGGTGGCGGGTGGAACACTGAAGCTTTCTTT.

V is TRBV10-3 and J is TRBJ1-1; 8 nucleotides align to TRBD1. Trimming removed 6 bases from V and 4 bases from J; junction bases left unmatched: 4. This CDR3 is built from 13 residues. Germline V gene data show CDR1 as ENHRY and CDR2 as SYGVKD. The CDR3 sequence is CAIRLDRGTEAFF. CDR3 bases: TGTGCCATCAGACTTGACAGGGGCACTGAAGCTTTCTTT.

In DNA form, the CDR3 reads TGCGCCAGCAGCCACGCGGGACAGGCAGCTAACTATGGCTACACCTTC. It encodes CASSHAGQAANYGYTF. This chain uses TRBV4-1 with TRBJ1-2; TRBD1 matches 8 bases. J was trimmed by 0 bases and V by 3 bases; bases with no gene match: 6. Germline V gives CDR1 MGHRA, CDR2 YSYEKL. The CDR3 totals 16 residues.

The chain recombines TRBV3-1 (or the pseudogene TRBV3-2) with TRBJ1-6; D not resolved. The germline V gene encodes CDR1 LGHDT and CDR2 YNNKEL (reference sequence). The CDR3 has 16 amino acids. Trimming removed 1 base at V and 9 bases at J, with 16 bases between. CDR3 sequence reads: CASSQVAGGRGSPLHF. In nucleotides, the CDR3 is TGTGCCAGCAGCCAAGTAGCGGGTGGGCGCGGTTCACCCCTCCACTTT.

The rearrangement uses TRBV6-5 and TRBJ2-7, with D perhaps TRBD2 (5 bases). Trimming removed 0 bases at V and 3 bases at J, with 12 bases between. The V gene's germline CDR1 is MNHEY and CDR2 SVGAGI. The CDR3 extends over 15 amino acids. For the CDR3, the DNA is TGTGCCAGCAGTTACTCTCGGTACGGGGACTACGAGCAGTACTTC. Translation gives CASSYSRYGDYEQYF.

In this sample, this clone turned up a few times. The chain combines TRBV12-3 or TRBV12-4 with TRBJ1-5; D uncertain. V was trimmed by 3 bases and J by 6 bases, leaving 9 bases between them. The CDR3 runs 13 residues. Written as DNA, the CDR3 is TGTGCCAGCAGTTTGGCCCGAGGTCAGCCCCAGCATTTT. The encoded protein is CASSLARGQPQHF.